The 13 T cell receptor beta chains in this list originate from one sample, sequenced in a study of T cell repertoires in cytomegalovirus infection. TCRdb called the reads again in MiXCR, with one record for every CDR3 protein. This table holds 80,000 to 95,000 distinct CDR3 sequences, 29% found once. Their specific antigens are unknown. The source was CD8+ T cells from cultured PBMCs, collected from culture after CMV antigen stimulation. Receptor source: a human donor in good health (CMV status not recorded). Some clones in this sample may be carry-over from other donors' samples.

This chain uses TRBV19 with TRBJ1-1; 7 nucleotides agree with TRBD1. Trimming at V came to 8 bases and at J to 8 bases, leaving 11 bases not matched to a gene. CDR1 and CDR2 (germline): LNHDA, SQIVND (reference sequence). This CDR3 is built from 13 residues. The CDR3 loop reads CASFPYSTGEAFF. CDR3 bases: TGTGCCAGTTTTCCCTATTCGACAGGGGAAGCTTTCTTT.

The CDR3 DNA reads as TGTGCCAGCACCGTGGATGAGACAGTTAACACCGGGGAGCTGTTTTTT. Amino acid sequence: CASTVDETVNTGELFF. The V call is TRBV28, the J call TRBJ2-2; tentatively, D is TRBD1 (5 bases). Trimming shortened V by 7 bases and J by 2 bases, and 17 bases separated the two germline ends. Per germline, CDR1 MDHEN and CDR2 SYDVKM. The CDR3 runs 16 residues.

CDR3 in amino acids: CASSLNTPDTQYF. DNA for the CDR3: TGTGCCAGCAGCTTAAACACGCCGGATACGCAGTATTTT. This chain uses TRBV7-3 with TRBJ2-3, with D unclear. The CDR3 has 13 amino acids. The germline V gene encodes CDR1 SGHTA and CDR2 FQGTGA. Trimming removed 1 base at V and 6 bases at J, with 8 bases between. The whole variable domain, filled in from reference TRBV7-3 and TRBJ2-3, reads GAGVSQTPSNKVTEKGKYVELRCDPISGHTALYWYRQSLGQGPEFLIYFQGTGAADDSGLPNDRFFAVRPEGSVSTLKIQRTERGDSAVYLCASSLNTPDTQYFGPGTRLTVL.

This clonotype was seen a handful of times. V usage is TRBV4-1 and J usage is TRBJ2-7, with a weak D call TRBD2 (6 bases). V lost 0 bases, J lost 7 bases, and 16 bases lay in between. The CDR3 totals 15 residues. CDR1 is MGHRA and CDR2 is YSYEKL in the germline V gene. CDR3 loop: CASSQDGGWVGEQYF. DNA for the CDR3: TGCGCCAGCAGCCAAGATGGGGGGTGGGTTGGGGAGCAGTACTTC.

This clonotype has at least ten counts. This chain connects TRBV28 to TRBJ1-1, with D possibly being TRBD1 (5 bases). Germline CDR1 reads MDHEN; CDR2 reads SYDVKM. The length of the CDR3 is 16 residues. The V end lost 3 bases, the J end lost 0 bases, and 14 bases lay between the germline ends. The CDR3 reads CASSFSRGTLNTEAFF. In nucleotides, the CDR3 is TGTGCCAGCAGTTTTTCTAGGGGCACCTTGAACACTGAAGCTTTCTTT.

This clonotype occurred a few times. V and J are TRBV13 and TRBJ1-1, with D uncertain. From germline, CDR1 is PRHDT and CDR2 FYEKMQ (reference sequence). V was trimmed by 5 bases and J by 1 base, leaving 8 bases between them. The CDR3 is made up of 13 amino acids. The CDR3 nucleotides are TGTGCCAGCAGCCTAAGCCAGAACACTGAAGCTTTCTTT. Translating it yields CASSLSQNTEAFF.

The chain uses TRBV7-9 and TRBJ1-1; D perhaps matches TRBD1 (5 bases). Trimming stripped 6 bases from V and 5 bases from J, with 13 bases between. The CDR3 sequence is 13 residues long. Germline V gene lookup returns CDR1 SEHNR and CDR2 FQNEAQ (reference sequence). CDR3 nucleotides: TGTGCCAGCAGAGGGGTCCACGGAACTGAAGCTTTCTTT. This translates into CASRGVHGTEAFF.

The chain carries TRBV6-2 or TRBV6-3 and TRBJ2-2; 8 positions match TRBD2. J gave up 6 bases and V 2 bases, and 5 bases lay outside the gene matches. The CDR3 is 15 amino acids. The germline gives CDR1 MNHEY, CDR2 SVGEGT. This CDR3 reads CASSYALAGAGELFF. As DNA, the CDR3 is TGTGCCAGCAGTTACGCCCTAGCGGGTGCCGGGGAGCTGTTTTTT.

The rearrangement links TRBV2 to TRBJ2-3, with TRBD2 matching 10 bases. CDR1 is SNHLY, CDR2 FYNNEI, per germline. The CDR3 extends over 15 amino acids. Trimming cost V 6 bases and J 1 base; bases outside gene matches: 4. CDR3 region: CASRTGTSGTDTQYF. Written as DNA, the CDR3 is TGTGCCAGCAGGACCGGGACTAGCGGCACAGATACGCAGTATTTT.

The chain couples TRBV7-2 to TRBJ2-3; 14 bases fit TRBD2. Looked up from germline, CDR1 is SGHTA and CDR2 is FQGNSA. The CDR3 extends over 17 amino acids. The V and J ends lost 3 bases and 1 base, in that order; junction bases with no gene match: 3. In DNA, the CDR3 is TGTGCCAGCAGCTTGCAGGGACTAGCGGGGGGCACAGATACGCAGTATTTT. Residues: CASSLQGLAGGTDTQYF.

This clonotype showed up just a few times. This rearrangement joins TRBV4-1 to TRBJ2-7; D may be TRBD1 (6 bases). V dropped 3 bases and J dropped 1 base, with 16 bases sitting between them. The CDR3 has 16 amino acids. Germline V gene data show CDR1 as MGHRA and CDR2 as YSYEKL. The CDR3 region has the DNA TGCGCCAGCAGCCATTTATCCGGGACAAATTCCTACGAGCAGTACTTC. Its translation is CASSHLSGTNSYEQYF.

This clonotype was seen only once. Here the CDR3 reads CASSLEGDRAETQYF. In DNA, the CDR3 is TGTGCCAGCAGCTTGGAGGGTGACAGGGCTGAGACCCAGTACTTC. The rearrangement links TRBV5-4 to TRBJ2-5, with TRBD1 identical over 7 bases. The CDR3 is 15 amino acids. V shed 0 bases and J 5 bases; nucleotides not matched to a gene: 7. The germline CDR1 and CDR2 sequences are SGHNT and YYREEE (reference sequence).

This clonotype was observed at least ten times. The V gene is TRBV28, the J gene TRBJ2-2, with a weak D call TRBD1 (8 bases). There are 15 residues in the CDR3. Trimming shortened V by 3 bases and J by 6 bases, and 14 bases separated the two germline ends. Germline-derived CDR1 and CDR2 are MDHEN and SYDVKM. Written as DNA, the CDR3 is TGTGCCAGCAGTTTTGAACAGGGGGGGGCCGGGGAGCTGTTTTTT. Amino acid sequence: CASSFEQGGAGELFF.